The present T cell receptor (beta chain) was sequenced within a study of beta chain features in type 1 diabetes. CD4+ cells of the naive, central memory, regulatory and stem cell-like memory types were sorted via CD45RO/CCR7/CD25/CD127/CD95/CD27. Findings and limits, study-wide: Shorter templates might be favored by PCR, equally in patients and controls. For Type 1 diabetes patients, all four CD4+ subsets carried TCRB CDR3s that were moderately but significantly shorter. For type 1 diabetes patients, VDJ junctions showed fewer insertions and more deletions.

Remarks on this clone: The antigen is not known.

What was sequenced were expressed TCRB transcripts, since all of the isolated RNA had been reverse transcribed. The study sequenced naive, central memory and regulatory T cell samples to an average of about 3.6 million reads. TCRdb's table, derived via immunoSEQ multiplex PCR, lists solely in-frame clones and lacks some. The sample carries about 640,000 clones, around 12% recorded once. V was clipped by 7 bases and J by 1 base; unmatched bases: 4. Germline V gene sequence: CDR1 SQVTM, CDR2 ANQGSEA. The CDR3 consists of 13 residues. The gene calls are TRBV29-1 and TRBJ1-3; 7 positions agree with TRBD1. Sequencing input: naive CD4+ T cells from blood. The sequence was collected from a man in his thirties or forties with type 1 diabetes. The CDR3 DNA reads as TGCAGCGGCTACAGGGGTTCTGGAAACACCATATATTTT. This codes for CSGYRGSGNTIYF.